This T cell receptor (beta chain) stems from a study of blood T cell repertoires in COVID-19. Trimming shortened V by 7 bases and J by 2 bases, and 14 bases separated the two germline ends. CDR1 and CDR2 (germline): MNHEY, SVGAGI. CDR3 size: 14 residues. TCRdb's copy holds only in-frame clones and misses some; the assay was immunoSEQ multiplex PCR. The table has 200,000 to 250,000 clones, 85% to 90% seen once; the top ten hold less than 3%. V usage is TRBV6-5 and J usage is TRBJ1-1; D is perhaps TRBD1 (5 bases). Sequencing was done on a sample of peripheral blood. This TCR came from a woman aged 55-70 years with acute or convalescent COVID-19. The CDR3 DNA reads as TGTGCCAGCAATGCCGGGGGAAGAAACACTGAAGCTTTCTTT. This translates into CASNAGGRNTEAFF.